What follows is one TCR beta chain and its context. The CDR3 is made up of 14 amino acids. Trimming cost V 0 bases and J 2 bases, with 8 bases left between them. Germline V gene sequence: CDR1 KGHSH, CDR2 LQKENI. The entry originates in a study of technical replicates of blood from a few donors. Sequenced by immunoSEQ multiplex PCR; TCRdb stores in-frame clones only, minus some. The sample lists about 50,000 clones, 90% to 95% seen once, with approximately 3.4% in the top ten. The chain has TRBV18 and TRBJ2-7; the D gene is possibly TRBD1 (5 bases). The sequence was collected from a human donor in good health. Some clones in this sample may be carry-over from other donors' samples. Sequencing was done on a sample of PBMCs. The CDR3 protein is CASSPPGLPYEQYF. The DNA for the CDR3 is TGTGCCAGCTCACCACCGGGGCTGCCCTACGAGCAGTACTTC.